This T cell receptor (beta chain) was observed in a study of T-cell memory formation after mild COVID-19. Findings and limits, study-wide: Largely, contracting CD4+ clones fell within CM and EM, and contracting CD8+ clones within EMRA.

This clonotype was seen a handful of times. Its antigen is unknown. This CDR3 has 17 residues. V was pared by 2 bases and J by 5 bases, with 9 bases of the junction left unmatched. Germline lookup yields CDR1 KGHDR and CDR2 SFDVKD. TCRdb called the 5' RACE reads again in MiXCR, with one record for every CDR3 protein. This sample has under 250,000 distinct CDR3 sequences, with approximately 15% found just once. The chain joins TRBV24-1 to TRBJ2-1; 9 nucleotides line up with TRBD2. Input material: PBMCs or a T cell subset sorted from them (not recorded which). The sequence came from an adult woman who had mild COVID-19 (a few samples of this study predate the infection). Cell type and time point are not known. CDR3 protein: CATSDSSIAGAHNEQFF. In DNA, the CDR3 is TGTGCCACCAGTGATTCGAGTATAGCGGGGGCCCACAATGAGCAGTTCTTC.